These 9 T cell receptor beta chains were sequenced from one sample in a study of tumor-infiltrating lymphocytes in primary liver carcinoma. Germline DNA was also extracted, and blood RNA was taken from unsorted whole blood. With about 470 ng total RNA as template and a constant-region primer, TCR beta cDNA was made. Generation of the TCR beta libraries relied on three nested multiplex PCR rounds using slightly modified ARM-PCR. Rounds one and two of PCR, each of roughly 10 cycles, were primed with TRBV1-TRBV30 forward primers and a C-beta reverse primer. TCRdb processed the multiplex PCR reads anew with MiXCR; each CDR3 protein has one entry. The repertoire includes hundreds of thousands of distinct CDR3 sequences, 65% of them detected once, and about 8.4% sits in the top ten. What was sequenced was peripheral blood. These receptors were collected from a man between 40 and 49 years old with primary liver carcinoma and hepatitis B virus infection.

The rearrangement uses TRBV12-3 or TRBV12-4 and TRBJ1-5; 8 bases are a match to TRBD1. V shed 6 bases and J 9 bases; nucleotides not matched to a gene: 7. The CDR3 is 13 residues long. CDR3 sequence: CASRDRGAGPQHF. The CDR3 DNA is TGTGCCAGCAGAGACAGGGGTGCCGGGCCCCAGCATTTT.

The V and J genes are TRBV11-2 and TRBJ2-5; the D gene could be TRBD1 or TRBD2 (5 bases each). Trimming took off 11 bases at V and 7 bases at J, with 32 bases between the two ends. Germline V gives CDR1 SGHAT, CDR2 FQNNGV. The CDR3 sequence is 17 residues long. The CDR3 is CAGTYSTGTSVMGTQYF. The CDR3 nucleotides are TGTGCCGGCACCTATTCAACCGGGACCTCCGTGATGGGGACCCAGTACTTC.

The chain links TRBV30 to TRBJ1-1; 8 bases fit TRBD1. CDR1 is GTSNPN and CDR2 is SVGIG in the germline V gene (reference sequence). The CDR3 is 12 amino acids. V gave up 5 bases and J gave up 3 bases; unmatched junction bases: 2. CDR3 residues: CAWDRGYTEAFF. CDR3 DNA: TGTGCCTGGGACAGGGGATACACTGAAGCTTTCTTT.

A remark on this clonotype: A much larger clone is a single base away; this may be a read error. The CDR3 sequence is CASSLDRSGVGGNTIYF. Written as DNA, the CDR3 is TGTGCCAGCAGCTTAGATCGGAGCGGTGTTGGTGGAAACACCATATATTTT. This chain uses TRBV11-2 with TRBJ1-3; D unclear. CDR1 is SGHAT, CDR2 FQNNGV, per germline. The CDR3 is made up of 17 amino acids. V was clipped by 0 bases and J by 3 bases, with 15 bases between them. Full variable domain (outside the CDR3, taken from reference TRBV11-2 and TRBJ1-3): EAGVAQSPRYKIIEKRQSVAFWCNPISGHATLYWYQQILGQGPKLLIQFQNNGVVDDSQLPKDRFSAERLKGVDSTLKIQPAKLEDSAVYLCASSLDRSGVGGNTIYFGEGSWLTVV.

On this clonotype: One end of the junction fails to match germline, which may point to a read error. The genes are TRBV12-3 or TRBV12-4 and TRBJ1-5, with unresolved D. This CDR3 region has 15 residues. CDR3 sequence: CTSSSDMAGYQPQHF. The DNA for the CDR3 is TGTACCAGCAGTTCAGACATGGCCGGGTATCAGCCCCAGCATTTT.

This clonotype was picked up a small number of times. The CDR3 loop reads CASSATANEQFF. The CDR3 DNA sequence: TGTGCCAGCAGCGCGACGGCCAATGAGCAGTTCTTC. The chain has TRBV7-9 and TRBJ2-1, with no clear D. Between the trimmed V and J ends, which lost 5 bases and 6 bases, there was a span of 8 bases. Germline V CDR1 and CDR2: SEHNR, FQNEAQ (reference sequence). The CDR3 has 12 residues.

Here the CDR3 DNA reads TGTGCCAGCAGCCCGAGGGCCGCGGAGACCCAGTACTTC. This codes for CASSPRAAETQYF. J is TRBJ2-5 and V is TRBV28; D is possibly TRBD2 (5 bases). CDR3 length equals 13 residues. Germline V gene lookup returns CDR1 MDHEN and CDR2 SYDVKM. The V and J ends lost 6 bases and 5 bases respectively, with 13 bases between them.

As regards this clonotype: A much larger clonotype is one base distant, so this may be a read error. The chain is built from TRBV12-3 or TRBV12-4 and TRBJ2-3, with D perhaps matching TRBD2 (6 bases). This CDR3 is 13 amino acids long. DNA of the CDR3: TGTGTCAGCAGTCCCCCGACTAGTACCACGCAGTATTTT. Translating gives CVSSPPTSTTQYF.

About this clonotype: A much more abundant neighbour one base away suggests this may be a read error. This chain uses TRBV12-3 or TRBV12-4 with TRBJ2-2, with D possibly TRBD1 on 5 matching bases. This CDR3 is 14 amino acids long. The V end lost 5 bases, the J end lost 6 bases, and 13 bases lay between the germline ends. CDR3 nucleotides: TGTGCCAGCAGTGCACCAAGGGGATCCGGGGAGCTGTTTTTT. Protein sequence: CASSAPRGSGELFF.